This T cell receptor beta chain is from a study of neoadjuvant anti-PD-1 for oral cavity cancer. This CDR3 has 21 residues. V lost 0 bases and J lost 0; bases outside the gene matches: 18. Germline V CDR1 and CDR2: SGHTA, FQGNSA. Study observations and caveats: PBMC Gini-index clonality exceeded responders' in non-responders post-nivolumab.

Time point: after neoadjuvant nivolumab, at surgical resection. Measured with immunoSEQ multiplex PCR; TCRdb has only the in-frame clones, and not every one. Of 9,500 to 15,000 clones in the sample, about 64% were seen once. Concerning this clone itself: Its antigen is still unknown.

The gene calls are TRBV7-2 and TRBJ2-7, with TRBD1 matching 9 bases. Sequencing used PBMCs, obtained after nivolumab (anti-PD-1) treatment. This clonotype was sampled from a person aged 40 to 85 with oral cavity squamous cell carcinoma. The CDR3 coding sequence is TGTGCCAGCAGCTTAGCCCCCGGACAGGGGACTCGCCGGGGAAGCTCCTACGAGCAGTACTTC. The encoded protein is CASSLAPGQGTRRGSSYEQYF.